This T cell receptor (beta chain) was sequenced during a study of T cell repertoires in cytomegalovirus infection. Findings and limits, study-wide: Dominating the ex vivo response were HLA-C-restricted CMV-specific TCR beta clonotypes. The cumulative frequency of public TCR beta families identified carriers of CMV plus the relevant HLA.

From the reads, TCRdb called clonotypes with MiXCR, one entry per CDR3 protein. The data contain hundreds of thousands of distinct CDR3 sequences, 33% of them seen just once; the ten biggest clones take up around a sixth. This clonotype was recorded at least ten times. Its antigen is still unknown. The CDR3 has 21 amino acids. Trimming took 4 bases from V and 1 from J, leaving 29 bases between them. Germline V gene sequence: CDR1 SGHVS, CDR2 FQNEAQ. The chain couples TRBV7-8 to TRBJ1-3; D remains ambiguous. This TCR was sampled from a human donor in good health (CMV status not recorded). Some clones in this sample may be carry-over from other donors' samples. The material sequenced was cultured PBMCs, taken from culture after CMV antigen stimulation. The CDR3 sequence: CASSSRRLTGNIEMSGNTIYF. The CDR3 region has the DNA TGTGCCAGCAGCTCCCGGCGCCTTACGGGCAACATAGAAATGTCTGGAAACACCATATATTTT.